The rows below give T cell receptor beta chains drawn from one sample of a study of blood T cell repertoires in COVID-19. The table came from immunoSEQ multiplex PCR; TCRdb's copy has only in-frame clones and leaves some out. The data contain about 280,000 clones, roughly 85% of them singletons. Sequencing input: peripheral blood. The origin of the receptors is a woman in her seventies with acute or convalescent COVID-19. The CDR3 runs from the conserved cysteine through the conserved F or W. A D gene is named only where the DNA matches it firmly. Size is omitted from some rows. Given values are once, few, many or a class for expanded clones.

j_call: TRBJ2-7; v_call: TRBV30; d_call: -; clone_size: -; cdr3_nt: TGTGCCTGGAGTTTAGGACAGAGCTACGAGCAGTACTTC; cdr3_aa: CAWSLGQSYEQYF
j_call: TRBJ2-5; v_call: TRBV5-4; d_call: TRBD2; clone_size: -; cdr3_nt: TGTGCCAGCAGCTTGGAGGCCCAGCGGGGTTCGGAGACCCAGTACTTC; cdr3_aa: CASSLEAQRGSETQYF
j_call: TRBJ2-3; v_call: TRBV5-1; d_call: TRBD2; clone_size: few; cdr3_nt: TGCGCCAGCAGCTTGGTGGGACTATCTACGCAGTATTTT; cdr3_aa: CASSLVGLSTQYF
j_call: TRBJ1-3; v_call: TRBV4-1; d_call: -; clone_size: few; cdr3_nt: TGCGCCAGCAGCCAAGCCTGGACAGCCGGAAACACCATATATTTT; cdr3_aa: CASSQAWTAGNTIYF
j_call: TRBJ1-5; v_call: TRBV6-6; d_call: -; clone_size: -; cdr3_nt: TGTGCCAGCAGTGACGGGGTCTATAGCAATCAGCCCCAGCATTTT; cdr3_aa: CASSDGVYSNQPQHF
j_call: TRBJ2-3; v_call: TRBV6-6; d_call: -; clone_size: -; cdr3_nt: TGTGCCAGCAGTTACCGGGTAACCGATACGCAGTATTTT; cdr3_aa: CASSYRVTDTQYF
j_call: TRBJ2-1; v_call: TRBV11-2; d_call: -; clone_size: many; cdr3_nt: TGTGCCAGCAGTTCCCCCCCTGTCAATGAGCAGTTCTTC; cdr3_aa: CASSSPPVNEQFF
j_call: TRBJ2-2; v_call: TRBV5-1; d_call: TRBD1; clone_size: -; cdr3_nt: TGCGCCTGCCAGACAGGGCGTTCCGGGGAGCTGTTTTTT; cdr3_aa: CACQTGRSGELFF
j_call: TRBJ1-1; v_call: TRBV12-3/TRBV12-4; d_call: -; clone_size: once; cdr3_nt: TGTGCCAGCGGCAGGGAGGGCACTGAAGCTTTCTTT; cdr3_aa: CASGREGTEAFF
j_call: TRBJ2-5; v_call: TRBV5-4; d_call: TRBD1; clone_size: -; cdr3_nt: TGTGCCAGCAGCCAACAGGGGGCGGAGACCCAGTACTTC; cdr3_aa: CASSQQGAETQYF
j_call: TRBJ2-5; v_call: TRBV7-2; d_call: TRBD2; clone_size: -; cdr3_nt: TGTGCCAGCAGCTTAGGCCCGGGACTAGCAGAAGAGACCCAGTACTTC; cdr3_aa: CASSLGPGLAEETQYF
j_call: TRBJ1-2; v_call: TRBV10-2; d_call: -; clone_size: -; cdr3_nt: TGCGCCAGCAGTGAGGTGCGGAATGGCTACACCTTC; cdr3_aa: CASSEVRNGYTF
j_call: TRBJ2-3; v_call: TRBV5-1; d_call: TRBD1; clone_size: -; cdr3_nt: TGCGCCAGCAGCTTGACAGGGACAGGCACAGATACGCAGTATTTT; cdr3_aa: CASSLTGTGTDTQYF
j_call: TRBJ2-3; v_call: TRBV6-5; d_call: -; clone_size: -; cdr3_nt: TGTGCCAGCAGCAGCGGAAGGAGACCAGATACGCAGTATTTT; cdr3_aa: CASSSGRRPDTQYF
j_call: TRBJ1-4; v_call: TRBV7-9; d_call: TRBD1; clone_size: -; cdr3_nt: TGTGCCAGCAGCCCCCGCCCCTGGGGACAGACTGAAAAACTGTTTTTT; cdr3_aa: CASSPRPWGQTEKLFF
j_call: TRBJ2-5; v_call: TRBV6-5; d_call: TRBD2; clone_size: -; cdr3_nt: TGTGCCAGCAGAGGAGCGGGGGAGACCCAGTACTTC; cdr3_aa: CASRGAGETQYF
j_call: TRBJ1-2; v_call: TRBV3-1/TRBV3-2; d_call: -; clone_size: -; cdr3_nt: TGTGCCAGCAGCCGGGACTCGCGGTATGGCTACACCTTC; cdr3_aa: CASSRDSRYGYTF
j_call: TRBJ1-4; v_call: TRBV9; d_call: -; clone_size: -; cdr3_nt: TGTGCCAGCAGCGTAGGACTGACTAATGAAAAACTGTTTTTT; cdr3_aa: CASSVGLTNEKLFF